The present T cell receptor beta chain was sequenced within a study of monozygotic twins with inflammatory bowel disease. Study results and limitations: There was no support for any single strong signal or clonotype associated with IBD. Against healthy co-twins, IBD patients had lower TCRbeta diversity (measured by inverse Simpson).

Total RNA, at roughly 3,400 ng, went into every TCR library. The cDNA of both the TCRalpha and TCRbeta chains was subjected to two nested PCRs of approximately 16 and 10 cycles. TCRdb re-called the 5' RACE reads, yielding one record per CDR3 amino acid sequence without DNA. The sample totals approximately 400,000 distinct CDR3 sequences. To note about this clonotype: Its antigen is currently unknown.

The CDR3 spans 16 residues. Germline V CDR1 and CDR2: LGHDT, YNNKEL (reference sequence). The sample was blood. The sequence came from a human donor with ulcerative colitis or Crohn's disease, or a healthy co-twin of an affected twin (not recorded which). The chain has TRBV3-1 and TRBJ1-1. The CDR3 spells CASSGQHSPMNTEAFF.